This paragraph covers one TCR beta chain sequence. Antigen: not known. Germline CDR1 GTSNPN, CDR2 SVGIG (reference sequence). V shed 2 bases and J shed 4 bases, with 6 bases lying between them. This CDR3 has 11 amino acids. TCRdb's table, derived via immunoSEQ multiplex PCR, lists solely in-frame clones and lacks some. The table has over 30,000 clones, 92% seen once. This sample was included in a study of OX40 agonist ivuxolimab in advanced cancers. For the study at large: Patients received ivuxolimab, an agonistic anti-OX40 (CD134) antibody.

Cycle 7 day 1, cycle 4 day 1, and baseline were the timepoints at which blood was sampled. The study's findings and limits: Compared with others, partial responders at 0.1-3.0 mg/kg displayed clonal expansion among the lowest.

This rearrangement joins TRBV30 to TRBJ2-7; possible D gene TRBD1, 5 bases. The origin of this receptor is an adult with an advanced solid tumor such as melanoma, head and neck, liver or kidney cancer. The material was CD4+ or CD8+ T cells sorted from blood, obtained in a trial of the OX40 agonist ivuxolimab. CDR3 bases: TGTGCCTGGAGTAGGGGTTACGAGCAGTACTTC. As protein: CAWSRGYEQYF. The variable domain in full, with the rest retrieved from reference TRBV30 and TRBJ2-7, is SQTIHQWPATLVQPVGSPLSLECTVEGTSNPNLYWYRQAAGRGLQLLFYSVGIGQISSEVPQNLSASRPQDRQFILSSKKLLLSDSGFYLCAWSRGYEQYFGPGTRLTVT.